The 14 T cell receptor beta chains given below trace back to one sample, sequenced in a study of OX40 agonist ivuxolimab in advanced cancers. TCRdb's table, derived via immunoSEQ multiplex PCR, lists solely in-frame clones and lacks some. The table has 55,000 to 85,000 clones, 85% seen once. The sequences come from CD4+ or CD8+ T cells sorted from blood, collected in a trial of the OX40 agonist ivuxolimab. Receptors were obtained from an adult with an advanced solid tumor such as melanoma, head and neck, liver or kidney cancer.

This clone was found once. J is TRBJ2-4 and V is TRBV2; D is ambiguous. Germline values: CDR1 SNHLY, CDR2 FYNNEI. V shed 5 bases and J shed 5 bases, with 4 bases lying between them. The CDR3 is 11 amino acids. The CDR3 sequence: CASSFQNIQYF. The CDR3 region has the DNA TGTGCCAGCAGTTTTCAAAACATTCAGTACTTC.

The chain links TRBV7-2 to TRBJ1-2, with TRBD1 matching 10 bases. CDR1 SGHTA and CDR2 FQGNSA come from the germline V gene. The V and J ends lost 6 bases and 6 bases, in that order; junction bases with no gene match: 10. The CDR3 is made up of 15 amino acids. The CDR3 DNA sequence: TGTGCCAGCAGTCCCAGGACAGGGGGTTTCGATGGCTACACCTTC. It specifies CASSPRTGGFDGYTF.

V and J are TRBV11-2 and TRBJ2-1; D possibly corresponds to TRBD1 (5 bases). Germline V gives CDR1 SGHAT, CDR2 FQNNGV. This CDR3 region has 12 residues. V dropped 3 bases and J dropped 10 bases, with 10 bases sitting between them. CDR3 DNA: TGTGCCAGCAGCTTCCAGGGTGTCGAGCAGTTCTTC. Protein product: CASSFQGVEQFF. Full variable domain (rest looked up from reference TRBV11-2 and TRBJ2-1): EAGVAQSPRYKIIEKRQSVAFWCNPISGHATLYWYQQILGQGPKLLIQFQNNGVVDDSQLPKDRFSAERLKGVDSTLKIQPAKLEDSAVYLCASSFQGVEQFFGPGTRLTVL.

This chain links TRBV11-2 with TRBJ2-5, with 12 bases identical to TRBD2. Germline lookup yields CDR1 SGHAT and CDR2 FQNNGV. V shed 3 bases and J 5 bases; nucleotides not matched to a gene: 7. CDR3 length equals 16 residues. The CDR3 DNA follows: TGTGCCAGCAGCTTCCTGTCTAGCGGGGGGGCTGAGACCCAGTACTTC. It is translated as CASSFLSSGGAETQYF.

In DNA, the CDR3 is TGTGCCAGCTCACCACTGAGGGGGACCTGGAATGGCTACACCTTC. Translated, it gives CASSPLRGTWNGYTF. The chain couples TRBV18 to TRBJ1-2, with D possibly matching TRBD1 (6 bases). Looked up from germline, CDR1 is KGHSH and CDR2 is LQKENI. CDR3 length equals 15 residues. V was cut by 1 base and J by 6 bases, with 15 bases left in between. Variable domain in full (rest from reference TRBV18 and TRBJ1-2): NAGVMQNPRHLVRRRGQEARLRCSPMKGHSHVYWYRQLPEEGLKFMVYLQKENIIDESGMPKERFSAEFPKEGPSILRIQQVVRGDSAAYFCASSPLRGTWNGYTFGSGTRLTVV.

V is TRBV7-2 and J is TRBJ1-2; 8 nucleotides line up with TRBD1. The ends lost 6 bases at V and 6 bases at J; junction bases unmatched: 12. Germline values: CDR1 SGHTA, CDR2 FQGNSA. CDR3 length: 15 amino acids. The CDR3 sequence: CASRSTGGYSNGYTF. In nucleotides, the CDR3 is TGTGCCAGCAGGTCTACAGGGGGATATTCTAATGGCTACACCTTC.

This clone has just one count. V is TRBV7-2 and J is TRBJ1-1; D uncertain. In germline, CDR1 is SGHTA, CDR2 FQGNSA. V was clipped by 4 bases and J by 0 bases, with 6 bases between them. This CDR3 has 13 amino acids. CDR3 in amino acids: CASSSTVNTEAFF. The CDR3 DNA is TGTGCCAGCAGCTCTACAGTGAACACTGAAGCTTTCTTT.

This clone showed up just once. The J gene is TRBJ1-5, the V gene TRBV2, with D hard to call. The CDR3 contains 14 residues. V lost 0 bases, J lost 6 bases, and 9 bases lay in between. The germline V gene encodes CDR1 SNHLY and CDR2 FYNNEI. The chain's CDR3 is CASSEAGELQPQHF. Here the CDR3 DNA reads TGTGCCAGCAGTGAAGCCGGGGAGCTTCAGCCCCAGCATTTT.

The V and J genes are TRBV5-1 and TRBJ2-1, with 9 bases matching TRBD1. This CDR3 spans 15 amino acids. The V gene's germline CDR1 is SGHRS and CDR2 YFSETQ. Trimming at V came to 2 bases and at J to 6 bases, leaving 6 bases not matched to a gene. CDR3 bases: TGCGCCAGCAGCTTCTCCGGGACAGGGTTCAATGAGCAGTTCTTC. Amino acid sequence: CASSFSGTGFNEQFF.

The rearrangement joins TRBV7-2 to TRBJ1-2; D remains ambiguous. The CDR3 has 13 amino acids. Trimming removed 1 base from V and 8 bases from J, with 11 bases in between. CDR1 and CDR2 from the germline V gene are SGHTA and FQGNSA. The CDR3 loop is CASSLEVSGGYTF. DNA of the CDR3: TGTGCCAGCAGCTTAGAGGTTAGCGGGGGCTACACCTTC.

V gene TRBV7-9 combines with J gene TRBJ2-3, with TRBD1 matching over 10 bases. The CDR3 contains 14 residues. The trim removed 5 bases at V and 4 bases at J, leaving 3 bases unmatched. Germline assignment: CDR1 SEHNR and CDR2 FQNEAQ (reference sequence). This chain's CDR3 is CASSPGQGADTQYF. CDR3 coding DNA: TGTGCCAGCAGCCCCGGACAGGGGGCAGATACGCAGTATTTT.

This rearrangement joins TRBV2 to TRBJ1-2; tentatively, D is TRBD1 (6 bases). This CDR3 contains 15 residues. Germline V gene lookup returns CDR1 SNHLY and CDR2 FYNNEI. Trimming took 6 bases from V and 0 from J, leaving 14 bases between them. CDR3 nucleotides: TGTGCCAGCAGAGGGGGGGGGCCCTCTAACTATGGCTACACCTTC. Amino acid sequence: CASRGGGPSNYGYTF.

The gene calls are TRBV19 and TRBJ1-3, with 10 nucleotides matching TRBD1. J lost 0 bases, V lost 6 bases, and 8 bases had no gene match. The CDR3 totals 17 residues. Germline V gene sequence: CDR1 LNHDA, CDR2 SQIVND (reference sequence). CDR3 sequence: CASRGGGQGISGNTIYF. The CDR3 nucleotides read TGTGCCAGTAGAGGCGGGGGACAGGGGATCTCTGGAAACACCATATATTTT.

The chain is built from TRBV7-2 and TRBJ1-1; no firm D call. The CDR3 is 13 residues long. Germline CDR1 is SGHTA and CDR2 is FQGNSA. Trimming cost V 1 base and J 8 bases, with 11 bases left between them. Written as DNA, the CDR3 is TGTGCCAGCAGCTTAGAAGCTGGCAGAGAAGCTTTCTTT. It encodes CASSLEAGREAFF.